This record covers a single TCR beta chain. The antigen is not known. This entry comes from a study of cytotoxic CD8 clonotypes in ibrutinib-treated CLL. Overall study: Mean values per sample were a few hundred thousand productive templates and under 100,000 productive rearrangements.

Germline CDR1 SGHRS, CDR2 YFSETQ. The ends were cut back, 1 base at V and 1 base at J, with 11 bases in the middle. This CDR3 spans 15 amino acids. Here immunoSEQ multiplex PCR was the method, and the copy in TCRdb shows in-frame clones only, minus some. The profile shows roughly 250,000 clones, around three quarters of them singletons. Broader study findings: Timing of sampling differed between sustained-remission and progressing patients.

V is TRBV5-1 and J is TRBJ1-1; D gene ambiguous. This TCR came from a human donor with chronic lymphocytic leukemia. Here the sequenced sample was PBMCs, taken after 24 months of ibrutinib treatment. CDR3 nucleotides: TGCGCCAGCAGCTTGACTCAATTCCCGAACACTGAAGCTTTCTTT. This encodes CASSLTQFPNTEAFF.